The 8 T cell receptor beta chains presented below share a single source sample, sequenced in a study of T cells in localized non-small cell lung cancer. Profiling relied on immunoSEQ multiplex PCR, and the TCRdb table lists in-frame clones only, not all of them. The table lists 35,000 to 50,000 clones, 90% to 95% of them singletons, with about 10% in the top ten. Sample: PBMCs, taken before any cancer treatment. Source of these receptors: a woman between 35 and 70 years old with stage II lung adenocarcinoma.

The J gene is TRBJ2-5, the V gene TRBV7-2; no clear D. CDR1 and CDR2 (germline): SGHTA, FQGNSA. The ends were cut back, 4 bases at V and 4 bases at J, with 10 bases in the middle. The CDR3 is made up of 13 amino acids. CDR3 sequence: CASSSPPIETQYF. CDR3 DNA sequence: TGTGCCAGCAGCTCCCCTCCTATAGAGACCCAGTACTTC.

V gene TRBV19 combines with J gene TRBJ1-1; D is perhaps TRBD1 (5 bases). Germline-derived CDR1 and CDR2 are LNHDA and SQIVND (reference sequence). The CDR3 loop spans 13 amino acids. Trimming shortened V by 5 bases and J by 7 bases, and 14 bases separated the two germline ends. Written as DNA, the CDR3 is TGTGCCAGTAGTTCCGACAGAGGCGTTGAAGCTTTCTTT. This gives the protein CASSSDRGVEAFF.

V gene TRBV19 combines with J gene TRBJ2-7; D is possibly TRBD1 (7 bases). V shed 7 bases and J shed 3 bases, with 16 bases lying between them. The germline gives CDR1 LNHDA, CDR2 SQIVND (reference sequence). The CDR3 has 14 amino acids. CDR3 sequence: CASNGGTDRYEQYF. CDR3 sequence (DNA): TGTGCCAGTAATGGGGGGACAGACCGCTACGAGCAGTACTTC.

The chain recombines TRBV6-1 with TRBJ2-7; D not certain. CDR3 length equals 15 residues. Germline V gene data show CDR1 as MNHNS and CDR2 as SASEGT. V gave up 1 base and J gave up 4 bases, with 14 bases separating them. CDR3 protein: CASSEGYGYGYEQYF. The CDR3 bases are TGTGCCAGCAGTGAAGGGTATGGGTACGGGTACGAGCAGTACTTC.

For the CDR3, the DNA is TGTGCCAGCACCTTGACAGGCTATGAAGCTTTCTTT. Encoded protein: CASTLTGYEAFF. The chain uses TRBV28 and TRBJ1-1, with a weak D call TRBD1 (6 bases). Germline V lookup: CDR1 MDHEN, CDR2 SYDVKM. The ends were cut back, 7 bases at V and 7 bases at J, with 13 bases in the middle. This CDR3 has 12 amino acids.

The chain uses TRBV25-1 and TRBJ1-2, with 10 positions matching TRBD1. Trimming took 2 bases from V and 3 from J; bases not matched to a gene: 6. CDR1 is MGHDK and CDR2 is SYGVNS in the germline V gene. The CDR3 consists of 16 residues. The DNA for the CDR3 is TGTGCCAGCAGTGAACCCGCCGGGACAGGGGACTATGGCTACACCTTC. The encoded protein is CASSEPAGTGDYGYTF.

The chain couples TRBV7-2 to TRBJ2-2, with 9 bases that match TRBD2. The germline V gene has CDR1 SGHTA and CDR2 FQGNSA. Losses at the gene ends were 3 bases for V and 4 bases for J; bases not matched to a gene: 6. This CDR3 has 16 residues. CDR3 in DNA: TGTGCCAGCAGCTTCTTAGCGGGAGTGATCACCGGGGAGCTGTTTTTT. It yields the protein CASSFLAGVITGELFF. The entire variable domain, with the rest obtained from reference TRBV7-2 and TRBJ2-2, is as follows: GAGVSQSPSNKVTEKGKDVELRCDPISGHTALYWYRQSLGQGLEFLIYFQGNSAPDKSGLPSDRFSAERTGGSVSTLTIQRTQQEDSAVYLCASSFLAGVITGELFFGEGSRLTVL.

The chain has TRBV6-1 and TRBJ2-1; possible D gene TRBD1, 5 bases. Germline V gives CDR1 MNHNS, CDR2 SASEGT. CDR3 length: 11 residues. V was cut by 7 bases and J by 16 bases, with 17 bases left in between. CDR3 in amino acids: CASTNRFWDFF. Here the CDR3 DNA reads TGTGCCAGCACGAACAGGTTCTGGGATTTCTTC.